The 21 T cell receptor beta chains below come from one sample, sequenced in a study of radiotherapy plus CTLA-4 blockade in lung cancer. Sequencing was performed with immunoSEQ multiplex PCR; in TCRdb, only in-frame clones are kept and a portion is missing. In the table there are under 95,000 clones, 78% of which are singletons. The sequences come from peripheral blood, collected from a patient treated with radiotherapy plus ipilimumab. The receptors originated from a human donor with non-small cell lung cancer whose response to radiotherapy plus ipilimumab could not be evaluated. Some clones in this sample may be carry-over from other donors' samples.

This chain connects TRBV2 to TRBJ2-1, with TRBD2 matching 9 bases. Germline V lookup: CDR1 SNHLY, CDR2 FYNNEI. CDR3 length: 15 amino acids. Germline trimming cut 5 bases from V and 0 bases from J; bases unmatched to any gene: 2. The CDR3, as DNA: TGTGCCAGCAGTCTAGCGGGGAGCTCCTACAATGAGCAGTTCTTC. Translating it yields CASSLAGSSYNEQFF.

V is TRBV5-1 and J is TRBJ2-5; 11 positions match TRBD2. CDR1 and CDR2 (germline): SGHRS, YFSETQ. V was pared by 4 bases and J by 4 bases, with 9 bases of the junction left unmatched. This CDR3 contains 16 residues. The chain's CDR3 is CASSQITSGGGETQYF. In nucleotides, the CDR3 is TGCGCCAGCAGCCAAATTACTAGCGGGGGAGGAGAGACCCAGTACTTC.

The chain is built from TRBV30 and TRBJ2-2; 9 bases map to TRBD1. Trimming removed 4 bases from V and 4 bases from J; junction bases left unmatched: 7. CDR3 length equals 15 residues. Germline V gives CDR1 GTSNPN, CDR2 SVGIG (reference sequence). The CDR3 nucleotides are TGTGCCTGGATTGGGACAGGGTTTTCCACCGGGGAGCTGTTTTTT. Its translation is CAWIGTGFSTGELFF. Based on the CDR3 plus reference TRBV30 and TRBJ2-2, the full variable domain is SQTIHQWPATLVQPVGSPLSLECTVEGTSNPNLYWYRQAAGRGLQLLFYSVGIGQISSEVPQNLSASRPQDRQFILSSKKLLLSDSGFYLCAWIGTGFSTGELFFGEGSRLTVL.

This clone occurred a few times. As DNA, the CDR3 is TGCGCCAGCAGCTTCCTTGACACCGGGGAGCTGTTTTTT. Its protein is CASSFLDTGELFF. The chain uses TRBV5-1 and TRBJ2-2; no reliable D call. V lost 2 bases and J 3 bases, leaving 5 bases between the germline ends. From germline, CDR1 is SGHRS and CDR2 YFSETQ. There are 13 residues in the CDR3.

The chain combines TRBV11-2 with TRBJ2-7; 9 bases map to TRBD2. V was pared by 5 bases and J by 1 base, with 6 bases of the junction left unmatched. The CDR3 sequence is 15 residues long. Looked up from germline, CDR1 is SGHAT and CDR2 is FQNNGV. The CDR3 here is CASSRSGGESYEQYF. CDR3 sequence (DNA): TGTGCCAGCAGCCGTAGCGGGGGCGAGTCCTACGAGCAGTACTTC.

By sample fraction, this clone is large (0.1 to 1%). The chain is built from TRBV28 and TRBJ1-2, with TRBD1 matching over 7 bases. This CDR3 contains 14 residues. Germline values: CDR1 MDHEN, CDR2 SYDVKM. V lost 9 bases to trimming and J lost 10 bases; unmatched junction nucleotides: 17. The DNA for the CDR3 is TGTGCCAGTCAGACCCTGGGGACAGCCCAAGTCTACACCTTC. Amino acids: CASQTLGTAQVYTF.

The CDR3 coding sequence is TGTGCCTGGAGTCGGGGGGGAGGGGGCACCGGGGAGCTGTTTTTT. This codes for CAWSRGGGGTGELFF. V and J are TRBV30 and TRBJ2-2; the match to TRBD2 covers 8 bases. V gave up 2 bases and J gave up 4 bases; unmatched junction bases: 6. There are 15 residues in the CDR3. Per germline, CDR1 GTSNPN and CDR2 SVGIG (reference sequence).

The rearrangement joins TRBV6-5 to TRBJ2-1; 11 nucleotides align to TRBD2. V was clipped by 3 bases and J by 8 bases; unmatched bases: 9. CDR1 MNHEY and CDR2 SVGAGI come from the germline V gene. The CDR3 contains 16 residues. The CDR3 bases are TGTGCCAGCAGTTATGGTAGCGGGGGGGCTGTGGATGAGCAGTTCTTC. Amino acids: CASSYGSGGAVDEQFF.

The chain joins TRBV5-1 to TRBJ2-6, with 9 bases lining up with TRBD1. The CDR3 is 18 residues long. With 4 bases clipped from V and 3 bases from J, the junction kept 11 bases outside the gene matches. CDR1 is SGHRS, CDR2 YFSETQ, per germline. The CDR3 here is CASSASGTGFDGANVLTF. Written as DNA, the CDR3 is TGCGCCAGCAGCGCCTCCGGGACAGGGTTCGATGGGGCCAACGTCCTGACTTTC.

The chain has TRBV18 and TRBJ2-2; weak D call: TRBD2 (6 bases). V lost 1 base and J 4 bases, leaving 13 bases between the germline ends. This CDR3 has 16 residues. CDR1 and CDR2 from the germline V gene are KGHSH and LQKENI. The DNA of the CDR3 is TGTGCCAGCTCACCACAGGGAGCGGGCCTCACCGGGGAGCTGTTTTTT. Residues: CASSPQGAGLTGELFF.

The chain has TRBV18 and TRBJ1-2; D may be TRBD1 (6 bases). CDR1 and CDR2 (germline): KGHSH, LQKENI. The V gene lost 2 bases and the J gene lost 0 bases, with 13 bases spanning the gap. The CDR3 is 16 residues long. CDR3 nucleotides: TGTGCCAGCTCACCAGGGGGCGGCAGGCCTAACTATGGCTACACCTTC. It specifies CASSPGGGRPNYGYTF.

This rearrangement joins TRBV6-1 to TRBJ2-3, with 7 bases lining up with TRBD2. CDR1 and CDR2 (germline): MNHNS, SASEGT. The CDR3 extends over 16 amino acids. Germline trimming cut 4 bases from V and 3 bases from J; bases unmatched to any gene: 10. In DNA, the CDR3 is TGTGCCAGCAGTGCGGGTCTGCTAGCGGTGACAGATACGCAGTATTTT. Translated: CASSAGLLAVTDTQYF.

V and J are TRBV19 and TRBJ2-5, with D possibly TRBD1 on 5 matching bases. The V gene lost 3 bases and the J gene lost 4 bases, with 6 bases spanning the gap. Per the germline V gene, CDR1 is LNHDA and CDR2 is SQIVND (reference sequence). The CDR3 extends over 12 amino acids. The CDR3 loop reads CASSIRGETQYF. The DNA of the CDR3 is TGTGCCAGTAGTATTAGGGGAGAGACCCAGTACTTC.

The chain joins TRBV19 to TRBJ1-3, with D unresolved. V was shortened by 4 bases and J by 1 base, with 8 bases between the two germline ends. The CDR3 is 14 residues long. Looked up from germline, CDR1 is LNHDA and CDR2 is SQIVND (reference sequence). The CDR3 sequence: CASSTSRSGNTIYF. In DNA, the CDR3 is TGTGCCAGTAGTACCTCGAGATCTGGAAACACCATATATTTT.

The CDR3: CASSNIQGSTF. Here the CDR3 DNA reads TGTGCCAGCAGTAATATACAGGGGTCCACCTTC. V is TRBV6-5 and J is TRBJ1-2; 7 bases are a match to TRBD1. V lost 5 bases and J lost 13; bases outside the gene matches: 7. Germline CDR1 MNHEY, CDR2 SVGAGI. The CDR3 consists of 11 residues.

The chain combines TRBV5-1 with TRBJ2-5, with 9 bases fitting TRBD1. The J call may be in error: the DNA end matches TRBJ2-7 better. This CDR3 spans 16 amino acids. The germline CDR1 and CDR2 sequences are SGHRS and YFSETQ. For the CDR3, the DNA is TGCGCCAGCAGCTTCCCCCCGGGACAGGGAGGCTACGAGCAGTACTTC. Residues: CASSFPPGQGGYEQYF.

Only a few counts were recorded for this clone. The chain couples TRBV15 to TRBJ2-3; 7 bases map to TRBD2. Germline V lookup: CDR1 LNHNV, CDR2 YYDKDF (reference sequence). Germline trimming cut 1 base from V and 6 bases from J; bases unmatched to any gene: 7. The CDR3 sequence is 15 residues long. CDR3 sequence (DNA): TGTGCCACCAGCAGAGGGGGAGGGATTAGGGATACGCAGTATTTT. Encoded protein: CATSRGGGIRDTQYF.

This chain uses TRBV19 with TRBJ2-6, with D possibly matching TRBD1 (5 bases). The CDR3 runs to 19 residues. Trimming pared 2 bases from V and 0 bases from J, leaving 17 bases between. Germline CDR1 reads LNHDA; CDR2 reads SQIVND (reference sequence). The CDR3 spells CASSISTGLGASGANVLTF. CDR3 in DNA: TGTGCCAGTAGTATATCTACGGGTCTAGGGGCCTCTGGGGCCAACGTCCTGACTTTC.

As regards this clone: The sample holds other DNA sequences that translate to the same CDR3. This chain uses TRBV27 with TRBJ2-5; 8 nucleotides align to TRBD2. J gave up 7 bases and V 3 bases, and 10 bases lay outside the gene matches. The length of the CDR3 is 15 residues. The germline V gene encodes CDR1 MNHEY and CDR2 SMNVEV (reference sequence). The CDR3 loop reads CASSFAGGSIGTQYF. In DNA form, the CDR3 reads TGTGCCAGCAGTTTCGCGGGGGGATCTATCGGGACCCAGTACTTC.

The chain uses TRBV10-3 and TRBJ1-6; TRBD1 might be the D (5 bases). Germline values: CDR1 ENHRY, CDR2 SYGVKD. The CDR3 length is 15 residues. The germline V and J ends were trimmed by 6 bases and 10 bases, with 19 bases remaining between them. CDR3 loop: CAISEDSRQKSPLHF. DNA for the CDR3: TGTGCCATCAGCGAGGATTCCCGACAGAAGTCACCCCTCCACTTT.

This chain links TRBV7-2 with TRBJ1-6; D gene unclear. V lost 5 bases, J lost 7 bases, and 9 bases lay in between. From germline, CDR1 is SGHTA and CDR2 FQGNSA. The CDR3 is 13 residues long. Written as DNA, the CDR3 is TGTGCCAGCAGCCCTATCCCGAATTCACCCCTCCACTTT. It yields the protein CASSPIPNSPLHF. Full variable domain (remainder filled in from reference TRBV7-2 and TRBJ1-6): GAGVSQSPSNKVTEKGKDVELRCDPISGHTALYWYRQSLGQGLEFLIYFQGNSAPDKSGLPSDRFSAERTGGSVSTLTIQRTQQEDSAVYLCASSPIPNSPLHFGNGTRLTVT.